This passage covers 6 T cell receptor beta chains from one sample sequenced in a study of blood T cell repertoires in COVID-19. Only in-frame clones appear in the TCRdb table, and some are missing; sequencing was by immunoSEQ multiplex PCR. The sample lists hundreds of thousands of clones, 90% occurring once. The sample was peripheral blood. The source is a woman between 40 and 55 years old with COVID-19, enrolled during active disease.

A single count supports this clone. The rearrangement links TRBV10-2 to TRBJ2-2; perhaps TRBD2 as D (6 bases). The CDR3 sequence is 14 residues long. Trimming took 7 bases from V and 3 from J, leaving 12 bases between them. Germline lookup yields CDR1 WSHSY and CDR2 SAAADI. The chain's CDR3 is CASKEGSYTGELFF. The CDR3 DNA is TGCGCCAGCAAGGAGGGATCCTACACCGGGGAGCTGTTTTTT.

The chain has TRBV5-6 and TRBJ1-4, with D perhaps matching TRBD1 (6 bases). Trimming took off 6 bases at V and 3 bases at J, with 18 bases between the two ends. CDR1 and CDR2 (germline): SGHDT, YYEEEE. This CDR3 contains 16 residues. The DNA of the CDR3 is TGTGCCAGCACCCTCAGGGGACCGAGGTCTAATGAAAAACTGTTTTTT. It is translated as CASTLRGPRSNEKLFF.

This clone has only a few counts. The rearrangement joins TRBV6-2 or TRBV6-3 to TRBJ2-7, with 11 nucleotides matching TRBD2. The CDR3 extends over 18 amino acids. Germline assignment: CDR1 MNHEY and CDR2 SVGEGT. V lost 0 bases to trimming and J lost 0 bases; unmatched junction nucleotides: 7. The CDR3 coding sequence is TGTGCCAGCAGTTACTCGTGGACTAGCGGGTCCAGCTCCTACGAGCAGTACTTC. Translated: CASSYSWTSGSSSYEQYF.

The chain carries TRBV28 and TRBJ1-2; D is unresolved. The V end was cut by 2 bases, the J end by 3 bases, with 10 bases between. This CDR3 has 14 residues. CDR1 is MDHEN, CDR2 SYDVKM, per germline. The CDR3 loop reads CASSLQNSHYGYTF. The CDR3 DNA reads as TGTGCCAGCAGTTTACAGAATTCCCACTATGGCTACACCTTC.

The CDR3 loop reads CASTGAGGIEKLFF. The CDR3 DNA follows: TGTGCCAGCACAGGTGCAGGGGGCATCGAAAAACTGTTTTTT. The V call is TRBV2, the J call TRBJ1-4; TRBD1 aligns across 8 bases. V lost 7 bases to trimming and J lost 8 bases; unmatched junction nucleotides: 9. CDR3 length: 14 residues. Per the germline V gene, CDR1 is SNHLY and CDR2 is FYNNEI.

The gene calls are TRBV12-3 or TRBV12-4 and TRBJ1-1; D is undetermined. This CDR3 region has 13 residues. The germline V and J ends were trimmed by 4 bases and 5 bases, with 11 bases remaining between them. CDR3 nucleotides: TGTGCCAGCAGTTCTCGGACGGGAACTGAAGCTTTCTTT. Its translation is CASSSRTGTEAFF.